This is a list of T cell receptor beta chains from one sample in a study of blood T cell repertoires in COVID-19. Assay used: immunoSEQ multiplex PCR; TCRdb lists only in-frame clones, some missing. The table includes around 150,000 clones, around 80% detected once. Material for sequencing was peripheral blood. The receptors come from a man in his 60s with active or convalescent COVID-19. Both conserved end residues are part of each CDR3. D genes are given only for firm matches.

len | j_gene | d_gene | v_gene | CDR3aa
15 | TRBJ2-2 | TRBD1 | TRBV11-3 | CASSPRQGATGELFF
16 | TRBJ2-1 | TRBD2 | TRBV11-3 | CASSLVAGGRYNEQFF
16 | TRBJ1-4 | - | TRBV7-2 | CASSLESQGGSEKLFF
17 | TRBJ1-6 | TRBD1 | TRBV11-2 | CASSLVLGQGSNSPLHF
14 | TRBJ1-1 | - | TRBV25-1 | CASSHRGGGTEAFF
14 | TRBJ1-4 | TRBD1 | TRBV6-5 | CASSYDRVSEKLFF
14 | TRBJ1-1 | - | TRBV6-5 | CASRRGERNTEAFF
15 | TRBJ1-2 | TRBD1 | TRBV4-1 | CASSLTEQGAYGYTF
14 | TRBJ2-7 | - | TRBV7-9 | CASSPPGRSAEQYF
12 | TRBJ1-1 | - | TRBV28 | CASSFPGGEAFF
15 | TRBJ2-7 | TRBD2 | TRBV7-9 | CASSPRTSGRGEQYF
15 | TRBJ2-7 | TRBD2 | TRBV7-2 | CASSLGSGGSYEQYF
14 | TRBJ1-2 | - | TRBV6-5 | CASRGGTWTYGYTF
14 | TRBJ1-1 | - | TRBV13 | CASSLGGGNTEAFF
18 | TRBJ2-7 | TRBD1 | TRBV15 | CATSRAIGQGDHPYEQYF
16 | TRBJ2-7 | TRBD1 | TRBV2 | CASSESRDRGTYEQYF
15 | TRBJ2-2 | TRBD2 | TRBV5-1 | CASTSGSANTGELFF
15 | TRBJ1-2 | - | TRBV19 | CASSSPGGRNYGYTF
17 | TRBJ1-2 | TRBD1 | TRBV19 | CASRVQGSSSWDYGYTF
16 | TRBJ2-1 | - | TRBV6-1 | CASSEAVGLRPNEQFF
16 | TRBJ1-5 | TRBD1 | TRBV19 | CASSTEDRGLNQPQHF
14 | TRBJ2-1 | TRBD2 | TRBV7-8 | CASTPLAGANEQFF
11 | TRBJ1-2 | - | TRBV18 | CASSEQGGYTF
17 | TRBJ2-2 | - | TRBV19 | CASSTFRQVSYTGELFF
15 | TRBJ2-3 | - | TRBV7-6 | CASSSYHRGGDTQYF
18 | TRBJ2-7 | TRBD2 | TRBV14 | CASSQDTELAGHPYEQYF
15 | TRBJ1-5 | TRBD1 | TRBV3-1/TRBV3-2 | CASSAGTGGFQPQHF
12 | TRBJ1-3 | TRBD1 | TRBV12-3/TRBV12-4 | CAIRQGRNTIYF
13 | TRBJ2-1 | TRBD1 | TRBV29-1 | CSCGTGSYNEQFF
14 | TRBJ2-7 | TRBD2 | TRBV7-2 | CASSPHGLDLEQYF